The 6 T cell receptor beta chains in this list originate from one sample, sequenced in a study of human T cells and chemical hapten exposure. Sample time point: healthy volunteer bleed at 6 weeks. Unfractionated whole blood yielded total RNA. In TCRdb, the RACE reads were re-called with MiXCR into one record per CDR3 protein. The sample contains 70,000 to 95,000 distinct CDR3 sequences, 8.6% of which appear only once. Sequenced sample: whole blood. All receptors come from a female donor in good health. Some clones in this sample may be carry-over from other donors' samples.

Many counts were recorded for this clonotype. The CDR3, as DNA: TGCAGTGCTAGAGGAAACAGGGGTGATTACAATGAGCAGTTCTTC. Protein sequence: CSARGNRGDYNEQFF. This chain joins TRBV20-1 and TRBJ2-1; 7 bases match TRBD1. Trimming at V came to 1 base and at J to 4 bases, leaving 7 bases not matched to a gene. This CDR3 region has 15 residues. Germline CDR1 DFQATT, CDR2 SNEGSKA (reference sequence).

This chain uses TRBV27 with TRBJ1-1; maybe TRBD1 (6 bases). This CDR3 has 14 residues. The V end was cut by 2 bases, the J end by 10 bases, with 17 bases between. CDR1 MNHEY and CDR2 SMNVEV come from the germline V gene (reference sequence). In DNA, the CDR3 is TGTGCCAGCAGTTTACGCACCACAGGGACACGAGCTTTCTTT. This codes for CASSLRTTGTRAFF.

This clonotype showed up many times. The V call is TRBV29-1, the J call TRBJ2-5; 9 positions agree with TRBD2. Germline CDR1 reads SQVTM; CDR2 reads ANQGSEA. The length of the CDR3 is 14 residues. V lost 4 bases, J lost 5 bases, and 8 bases stayed unmatched. Written as DNA, the CDR3 is TGCAGCGTTGCTGGGACTAGCTATTCGGAGACCCAGTACTTC. This sequence encodes CSVAGTSYSETQYF.

This clonotype came up a few times. V and J are TRBV16 and TRBJ1-2; perhaps TRBD1 as D (6 bases). The CDR3 length is 19 residues. Trimming took off 2 bases at V and 6 bases at J, with 28 bases between the two ends. Germline lookup yields CDR1 KGHSY and CDR2 FQNENV. The DNA of the CDR3 is TGTGCCAGCAGCCAAAATCCCGGCCCTCGGGGGGCGCTCGTTAATGGCTACACCTTC. It translates to CASSQNPGPRGALVNGYTF.

J is TRBJ1-6 and V is TRBV6-5; no definite D call. Trimming pared 5 bases from V and 0 bases from J, leaving 14 bases between. Germline V lookup: CDR1 MNHEY, CDR2 SVGAGI. CDR3 length: 17 amino acids. The CDR3 DNA reads TGTGCCAGCAGTGTTAGAAGGATTAGCTCCTATAATTCACCCCTCCACTTT. It codes for CASSVRRISSYNSPLHF.

The sample holds many counts of this clonotype. The CDR3 DNA sequence: TGTGCCAGCAGTGTTAGCGGGGGCAGCACAGATACGCAGTATTTT. This translates into CASSVSGGSTDTQYF. This chain uses TRBV27 with TRBJ2-3; 9 positions agree with TRBD2. The CDR3 contains 15 residues. J lost 0 bases, V lost 5 bases, and 3 bases had no gene match. Germline V gene sequence: CDR1 MNHEY, CDR2 SMNVEV (reference sequence).